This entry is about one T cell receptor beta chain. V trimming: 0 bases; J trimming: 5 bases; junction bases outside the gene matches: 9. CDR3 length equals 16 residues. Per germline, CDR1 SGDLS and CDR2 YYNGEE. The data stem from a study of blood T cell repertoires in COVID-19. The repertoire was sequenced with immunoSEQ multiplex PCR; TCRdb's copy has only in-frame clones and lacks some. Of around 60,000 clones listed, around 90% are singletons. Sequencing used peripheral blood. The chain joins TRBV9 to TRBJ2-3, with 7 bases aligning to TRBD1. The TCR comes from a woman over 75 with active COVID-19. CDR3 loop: CASSVEVRGTGDTQYF. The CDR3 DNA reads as TGTGCCAGCAGCGTAGAGGTCAGGGGGACGGGAGATACGCAGTATTTT.